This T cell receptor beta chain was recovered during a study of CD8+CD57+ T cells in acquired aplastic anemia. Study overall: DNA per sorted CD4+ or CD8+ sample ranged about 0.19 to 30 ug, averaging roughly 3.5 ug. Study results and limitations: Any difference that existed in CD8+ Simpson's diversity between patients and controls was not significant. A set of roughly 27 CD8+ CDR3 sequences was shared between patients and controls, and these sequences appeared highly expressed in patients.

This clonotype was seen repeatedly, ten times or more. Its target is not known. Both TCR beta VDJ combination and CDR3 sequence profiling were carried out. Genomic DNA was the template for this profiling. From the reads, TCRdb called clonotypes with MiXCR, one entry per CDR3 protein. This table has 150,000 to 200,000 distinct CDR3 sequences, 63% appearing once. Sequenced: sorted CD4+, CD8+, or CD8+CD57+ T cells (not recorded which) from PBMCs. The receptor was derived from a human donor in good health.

The CDR3 spells CASSPRQGEAKNIQYF. Written as DNA, the CDR3 is TGTGCCAGCAGCCCGAGACAGGGGGAAGCCAAAAACATTCAGTACTTC. The chain links TRBV7-9 to TRBJ2-4; 9 bases map to TRBD1. The CDR3 runs 16 residues. Germline CDR1 reads SEHNR; CDR2 reads FQNEAQ (reference sequence). Unmatched junction bases numbered 5, after V lost 5 bases and J lost 0 bases.